This TCR beta chain was sequenced for a study of blood T cells in healthy people across ages. Primed by a sample-barcoded 5' primer and a J-beta primer mix, a second PCR proceeded for about 6 to 11 cycles. Through a template-switch adaptor with 12 random nucleotides, each cDNA molecule received a tag. Sequencing of every sample gave 3 million or more CDR3-containing paired-end reads. One entry per CDR3 protein results from TCRdb running MiXCR on the 5' RACE reads. The sample lists 1.2 million to 1.5 million distinct CDR3 sequences; roughly 64% were seen once. This CDR3 contains 15 residues. Germline V lookup: CDR1 SGHTA, CDR2 FQGNSA. With V trimmed by 1 base and J by 4 bases, 4 bases remained unmatched. This clonotype was counted only a few times. No antigen is known for it. The study, taken as a whole, reports: Measured against age, TCR beta diversity per million T cells decreased in a roughly linear manner.

The sequence was collected from a man aged 18 to 29 in good health. Sequenced material: blood. V and J are TRBV7-2 and TRBJ1-2, with 9 bases fitting TRBD1. The CDR3, as DNA: TGTGCCAGCAGCTTAGATTGGGACAGGGCCTATGGCTACACCTTC. It codes for CASSLDWDRAYGYTF.